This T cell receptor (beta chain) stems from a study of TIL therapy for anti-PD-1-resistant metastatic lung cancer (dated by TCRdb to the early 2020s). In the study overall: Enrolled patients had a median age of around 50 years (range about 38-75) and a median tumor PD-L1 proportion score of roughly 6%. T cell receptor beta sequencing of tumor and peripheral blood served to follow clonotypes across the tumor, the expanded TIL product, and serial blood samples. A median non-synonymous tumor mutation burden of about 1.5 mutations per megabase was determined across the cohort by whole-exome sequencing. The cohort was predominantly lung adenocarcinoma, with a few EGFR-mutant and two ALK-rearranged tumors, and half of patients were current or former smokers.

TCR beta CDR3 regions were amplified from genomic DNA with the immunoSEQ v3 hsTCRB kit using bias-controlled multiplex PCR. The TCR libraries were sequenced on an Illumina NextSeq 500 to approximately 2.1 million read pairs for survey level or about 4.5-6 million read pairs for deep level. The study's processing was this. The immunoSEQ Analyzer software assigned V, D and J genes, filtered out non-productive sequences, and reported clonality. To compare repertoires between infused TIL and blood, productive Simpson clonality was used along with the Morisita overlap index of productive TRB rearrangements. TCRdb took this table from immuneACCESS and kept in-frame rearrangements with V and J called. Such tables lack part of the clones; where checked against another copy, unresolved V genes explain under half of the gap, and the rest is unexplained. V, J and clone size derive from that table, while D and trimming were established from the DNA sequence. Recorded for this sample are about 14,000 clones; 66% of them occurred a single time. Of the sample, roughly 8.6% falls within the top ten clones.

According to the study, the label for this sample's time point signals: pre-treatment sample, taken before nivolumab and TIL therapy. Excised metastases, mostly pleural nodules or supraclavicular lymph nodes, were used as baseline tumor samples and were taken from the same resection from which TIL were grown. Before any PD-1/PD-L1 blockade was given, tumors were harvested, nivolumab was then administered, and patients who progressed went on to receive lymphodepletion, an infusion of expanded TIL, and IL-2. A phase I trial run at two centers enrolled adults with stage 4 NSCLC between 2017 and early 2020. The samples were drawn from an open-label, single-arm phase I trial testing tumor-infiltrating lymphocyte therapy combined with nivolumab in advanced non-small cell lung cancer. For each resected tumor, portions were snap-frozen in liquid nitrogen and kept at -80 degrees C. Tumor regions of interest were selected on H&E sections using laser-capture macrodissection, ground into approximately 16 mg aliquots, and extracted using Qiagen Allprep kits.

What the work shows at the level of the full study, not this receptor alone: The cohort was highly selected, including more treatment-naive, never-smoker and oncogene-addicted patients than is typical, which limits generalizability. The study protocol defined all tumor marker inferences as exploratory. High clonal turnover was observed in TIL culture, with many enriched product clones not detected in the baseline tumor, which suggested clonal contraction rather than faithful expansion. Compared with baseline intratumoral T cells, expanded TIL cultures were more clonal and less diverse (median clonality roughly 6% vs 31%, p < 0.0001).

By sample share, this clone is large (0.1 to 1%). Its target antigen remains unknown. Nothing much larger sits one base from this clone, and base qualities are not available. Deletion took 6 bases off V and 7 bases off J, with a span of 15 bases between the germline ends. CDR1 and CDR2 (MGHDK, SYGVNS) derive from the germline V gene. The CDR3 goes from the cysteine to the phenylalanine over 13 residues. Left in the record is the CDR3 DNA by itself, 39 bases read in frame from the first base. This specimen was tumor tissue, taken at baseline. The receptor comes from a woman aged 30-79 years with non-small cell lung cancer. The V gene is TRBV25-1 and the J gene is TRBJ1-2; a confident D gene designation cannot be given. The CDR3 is CASSPGEGGGYTF. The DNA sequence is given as TGTGCCAGCAGCCCCGGGGAGGGAGGTGGCTACACCTTC.